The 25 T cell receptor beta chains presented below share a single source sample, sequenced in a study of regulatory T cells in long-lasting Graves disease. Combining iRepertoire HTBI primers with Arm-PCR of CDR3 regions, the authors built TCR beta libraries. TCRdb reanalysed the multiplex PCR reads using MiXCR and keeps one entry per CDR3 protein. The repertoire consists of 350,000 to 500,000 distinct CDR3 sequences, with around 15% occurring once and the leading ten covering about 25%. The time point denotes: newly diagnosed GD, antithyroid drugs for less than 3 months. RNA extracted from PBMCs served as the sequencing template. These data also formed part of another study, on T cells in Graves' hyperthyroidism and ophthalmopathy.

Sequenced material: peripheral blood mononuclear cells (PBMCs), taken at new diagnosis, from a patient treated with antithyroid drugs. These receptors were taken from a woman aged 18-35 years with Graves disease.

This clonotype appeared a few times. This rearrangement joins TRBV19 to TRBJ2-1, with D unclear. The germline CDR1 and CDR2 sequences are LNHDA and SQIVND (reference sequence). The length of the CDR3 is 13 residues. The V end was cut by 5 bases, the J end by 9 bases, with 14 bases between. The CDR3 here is CASSLLARGEQFF. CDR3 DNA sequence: TGTGCCAGTAGTCTTCTGGCTAGAGGTGAGCAGTTCTTC.

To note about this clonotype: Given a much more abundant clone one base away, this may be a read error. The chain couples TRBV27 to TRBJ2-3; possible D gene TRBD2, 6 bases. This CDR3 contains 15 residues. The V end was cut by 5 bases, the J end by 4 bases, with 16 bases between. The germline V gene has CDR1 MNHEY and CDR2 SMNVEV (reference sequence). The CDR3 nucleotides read TGTGCCAGCAGTCTCGCCCATAGGAGGGCAGATACGCAGTATTTT. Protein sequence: CASSLAHRRADTQYF.

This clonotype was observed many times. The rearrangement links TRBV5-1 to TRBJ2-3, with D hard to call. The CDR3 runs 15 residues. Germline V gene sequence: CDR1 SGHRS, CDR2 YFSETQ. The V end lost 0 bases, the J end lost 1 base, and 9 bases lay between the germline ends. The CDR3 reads CASSLGHHGTDTQYF. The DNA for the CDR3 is TGCGCCAGCAGCTTGGGACATCATGGCACAGATACGCAGTATTTT.

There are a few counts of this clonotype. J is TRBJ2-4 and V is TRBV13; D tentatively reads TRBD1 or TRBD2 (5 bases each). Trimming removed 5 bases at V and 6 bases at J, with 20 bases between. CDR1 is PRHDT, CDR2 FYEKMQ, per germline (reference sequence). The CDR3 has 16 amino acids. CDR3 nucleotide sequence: TGTGCCAGCAGCCACCTGGGACGGAATCATACAAACATTCAGTACTTC. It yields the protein CASSHLGRNHTNIQYF.

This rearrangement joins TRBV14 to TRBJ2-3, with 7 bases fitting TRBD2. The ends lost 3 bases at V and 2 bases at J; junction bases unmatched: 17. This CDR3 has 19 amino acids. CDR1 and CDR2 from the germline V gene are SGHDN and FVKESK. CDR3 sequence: CASSQGGAGSRTLTDTQYF. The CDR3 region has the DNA TGTGCCAGCAGCCAGGGAGGAGCGGGGTCCCGCACCCTCACAGATACGCAGTATTTT. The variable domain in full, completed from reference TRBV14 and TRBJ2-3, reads EAGVTQFPSHSVIEKGQTVTLRCDPISGHDNLYWYRRVMGKEIKFLLHFVKESKQDESGMPNNRFLAERTGGTYSTLKVQPAELEDSGVYFCASSQGGAGSRTLTDTQYFGPGTRLTVL.

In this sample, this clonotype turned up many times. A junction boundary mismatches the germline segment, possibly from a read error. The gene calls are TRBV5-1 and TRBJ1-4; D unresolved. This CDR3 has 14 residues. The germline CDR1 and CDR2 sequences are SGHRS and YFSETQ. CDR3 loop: CASSLEGGNEKLFF. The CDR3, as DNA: TGTGCCAGCAGCTTAGAGGGTGGGAATGAAAAACTGTTTTTT.

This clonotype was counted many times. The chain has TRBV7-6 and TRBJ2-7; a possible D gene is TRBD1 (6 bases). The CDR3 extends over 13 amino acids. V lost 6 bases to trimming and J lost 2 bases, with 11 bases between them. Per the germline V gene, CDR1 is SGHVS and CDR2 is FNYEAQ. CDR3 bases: TGTGCCAGCAGTCAGACAGGTGCCTACGAGCAGTACTTC. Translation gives CASSQTGAYEQYF.

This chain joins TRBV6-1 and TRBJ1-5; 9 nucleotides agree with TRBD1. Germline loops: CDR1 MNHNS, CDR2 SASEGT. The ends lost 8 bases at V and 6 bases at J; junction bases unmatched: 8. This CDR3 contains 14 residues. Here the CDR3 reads CASDHGQGFQPQHF. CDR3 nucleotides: TGTGCCAGCGACCATGGACAGGGGTTTCAGCCCCAGCATTTT.

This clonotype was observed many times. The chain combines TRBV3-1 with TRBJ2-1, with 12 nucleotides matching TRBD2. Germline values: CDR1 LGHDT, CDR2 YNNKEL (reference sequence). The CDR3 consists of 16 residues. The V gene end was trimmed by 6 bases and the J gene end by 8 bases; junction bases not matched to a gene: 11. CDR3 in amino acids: CASRYVGLAGKDEQFF. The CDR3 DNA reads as TGTGCCAGCAGGTACGTCGGACTAGCGGGAAAGGATGAGCAGTTCTTC.

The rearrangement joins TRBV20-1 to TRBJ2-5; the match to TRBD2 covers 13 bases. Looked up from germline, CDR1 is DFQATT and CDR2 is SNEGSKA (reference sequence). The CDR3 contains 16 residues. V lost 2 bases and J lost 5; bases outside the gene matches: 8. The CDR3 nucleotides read TGCAGTGCTAGACCTACGACTAGCGGGAGGCCTGAGACCCAGTACTTC. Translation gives CSARPTTSGRPETQYF.

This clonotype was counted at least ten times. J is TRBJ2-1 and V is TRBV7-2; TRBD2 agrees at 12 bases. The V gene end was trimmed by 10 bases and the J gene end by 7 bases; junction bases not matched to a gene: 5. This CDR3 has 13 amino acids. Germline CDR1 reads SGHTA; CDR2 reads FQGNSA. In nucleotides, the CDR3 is TGTGCCACCCGACTAGCGGGAGTGAATGAGCAGTTCTTC. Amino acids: CATRLAGVNEQFF. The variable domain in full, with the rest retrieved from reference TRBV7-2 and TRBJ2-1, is GAGVSQSPSNKVTEKGKDVELRCDPISGHTALYWYRQSLGQGLEFLIYFQGNSAPDKSGLPSDRFSAERTGGSVSTLTIQRTQQEDSAVYLCATRLAGVNEQFFGPGTRLTVL.

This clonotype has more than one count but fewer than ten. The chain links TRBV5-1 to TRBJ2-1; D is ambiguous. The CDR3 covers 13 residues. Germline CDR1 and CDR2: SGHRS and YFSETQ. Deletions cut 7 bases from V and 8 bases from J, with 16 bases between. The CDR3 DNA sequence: TGCGCCAGCGCAACCCAGATACCGGATGAGCAGTTCTTC. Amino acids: CASATQIPDEQFF.

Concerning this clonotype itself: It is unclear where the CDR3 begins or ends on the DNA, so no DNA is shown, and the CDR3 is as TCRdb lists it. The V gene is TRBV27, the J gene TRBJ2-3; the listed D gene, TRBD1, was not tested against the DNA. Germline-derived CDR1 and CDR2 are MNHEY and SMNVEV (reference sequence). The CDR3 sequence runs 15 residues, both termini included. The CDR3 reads CASSSSGQPTDTQYF.

This chain's CDR3 is CASTLGGINGYTF. The CDR3 nucleotides read TGTGCCAGCACCCTGGGGGGTATTAATGGCTACACCTTC. This rearrangement joins TRBV12-3 or TRBV12-4 to TRBJ1-2, with a possible D match to TRBD1 (5 bases). Trimming pared 7 bases from V and 6 bases from J, leaving 15 bases between. The CDR3 has 13 residues.

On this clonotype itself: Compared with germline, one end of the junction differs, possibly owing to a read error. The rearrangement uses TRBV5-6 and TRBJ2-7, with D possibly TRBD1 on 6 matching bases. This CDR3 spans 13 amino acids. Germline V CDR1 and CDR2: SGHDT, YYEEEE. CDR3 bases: TGTGCCGGCAGACAGGCAAACTCCTACGAGCAGTACTTC. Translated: CAGRQANSYEQYF. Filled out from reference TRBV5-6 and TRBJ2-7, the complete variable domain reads DAGVTQSPTHLIKTRGQQVTLRCSPKSGHDTVSWYQQALGQGPQFIFQYYEEEERQRGNFPDRFSGHQFPNYSSELNVNALLLGDSALYLCAGRQANSYEQYFGPGTRLTVT.

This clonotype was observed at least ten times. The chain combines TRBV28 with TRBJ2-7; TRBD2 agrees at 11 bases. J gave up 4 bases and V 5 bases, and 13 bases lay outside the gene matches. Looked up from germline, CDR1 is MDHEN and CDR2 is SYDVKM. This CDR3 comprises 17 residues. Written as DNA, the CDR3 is TGTGCCAGCAGTACTGTACCCCGGGCTAGCGGGAGGTACGAGCAGTACTTC. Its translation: CASSTVPRASGRYEQYF. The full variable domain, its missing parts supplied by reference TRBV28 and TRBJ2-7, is DVKVTQSSRYLVKRTGEKVFLECVQDMDHENMFWYRQDPGLGLRLIYFSYDVKMKEKGDIPEGYSVSREKKERFSLILESASTNQTSMYLCASSTVPRASGRYEQYFGPGTRLTVT.

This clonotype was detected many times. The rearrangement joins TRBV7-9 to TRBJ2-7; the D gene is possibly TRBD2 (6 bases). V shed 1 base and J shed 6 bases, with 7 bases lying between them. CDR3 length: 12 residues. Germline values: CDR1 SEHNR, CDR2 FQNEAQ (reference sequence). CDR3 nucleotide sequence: TGTGCCAGCAGCTTAGTTAGCGGCGAGCAGTACTTC. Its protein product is CASSLVSGEQYF. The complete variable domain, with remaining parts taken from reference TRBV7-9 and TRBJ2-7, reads DTGVSQNPRHKITKRGQNVTFRCDPISEHNRLYWYRQTLGQGPEFLTYFQNEAQLEKSRLLSDRFSAERPKGSFSTLEIQRTEQGDSAMYLCASSLVSGEQYFGPGTRLTVT.

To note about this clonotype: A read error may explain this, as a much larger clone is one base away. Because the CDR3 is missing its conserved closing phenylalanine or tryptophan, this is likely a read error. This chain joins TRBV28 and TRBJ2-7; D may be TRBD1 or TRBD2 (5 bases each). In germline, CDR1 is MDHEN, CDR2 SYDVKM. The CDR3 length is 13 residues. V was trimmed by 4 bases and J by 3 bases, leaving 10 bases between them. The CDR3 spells CASSSGALYEQYS. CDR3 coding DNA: TGTGCCAGCAGTTCCGGGGCCCTCTACGAGCAGTACTCC.

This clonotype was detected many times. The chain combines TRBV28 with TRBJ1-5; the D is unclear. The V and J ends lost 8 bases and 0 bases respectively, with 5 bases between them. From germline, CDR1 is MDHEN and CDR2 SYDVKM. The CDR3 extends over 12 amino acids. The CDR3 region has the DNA TGTGCCAGCCCCGATAGCAATCAGCCCCAGCATTTT. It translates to CASPDSNQPQHF.

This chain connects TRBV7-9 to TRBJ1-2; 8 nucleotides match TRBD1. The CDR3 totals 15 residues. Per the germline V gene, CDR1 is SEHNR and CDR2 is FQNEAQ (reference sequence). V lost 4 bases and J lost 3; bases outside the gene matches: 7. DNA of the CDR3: TGTGCCAGCAGCTACCGGGACAGGAGGGACTATGGCTACACCTTC. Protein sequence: CASSYRDRRDYGYTF.

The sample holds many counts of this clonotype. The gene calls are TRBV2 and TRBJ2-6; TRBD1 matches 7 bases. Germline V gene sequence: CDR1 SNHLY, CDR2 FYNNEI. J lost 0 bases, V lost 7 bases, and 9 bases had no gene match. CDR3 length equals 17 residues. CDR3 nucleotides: TGTGCCAGCAAAAATGGACAGGTCCCCTCTGGGGCCAACGTCCTGACTTTC. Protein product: CASKNGQVPSGANVLTF.

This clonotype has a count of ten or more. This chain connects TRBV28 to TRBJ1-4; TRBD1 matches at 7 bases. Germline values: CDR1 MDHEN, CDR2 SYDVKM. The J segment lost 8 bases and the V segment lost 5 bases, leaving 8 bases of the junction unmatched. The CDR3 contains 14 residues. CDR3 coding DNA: TGTGCCAGCAGTCTTAGGGGGCGCGGAGAAAAACTGTTTTTT. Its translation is CASSLRGRGEKLFF.

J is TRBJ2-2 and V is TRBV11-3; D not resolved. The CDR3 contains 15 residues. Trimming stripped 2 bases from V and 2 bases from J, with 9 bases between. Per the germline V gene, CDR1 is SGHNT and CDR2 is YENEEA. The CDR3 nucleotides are TGTGCCAGCAGCTTATCCTCCTCCAACACCGGGGAGCTGTTTTTT. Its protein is CASSLSSSNTGELFF.

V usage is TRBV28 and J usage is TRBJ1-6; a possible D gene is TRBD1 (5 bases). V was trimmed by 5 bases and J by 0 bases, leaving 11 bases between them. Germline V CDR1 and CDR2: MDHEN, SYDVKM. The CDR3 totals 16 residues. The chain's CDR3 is CASSLPTVSYNSPLHF. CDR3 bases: TGTGCCAGCAGTCTACCGACAGTCTCCTATAATTCACCCCTCCACTTT.

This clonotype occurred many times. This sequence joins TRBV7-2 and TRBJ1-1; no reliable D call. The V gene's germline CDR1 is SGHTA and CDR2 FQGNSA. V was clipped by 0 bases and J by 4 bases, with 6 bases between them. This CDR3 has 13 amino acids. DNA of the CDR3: TGTGCCAGCAGCTTAGCGGATCCCACTGAAGCTTTCTTT. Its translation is CASSLADPTEAFF.